This T cell receptor (beta chain) was retrieved from a study of cytomegalovirus exposure and HLA in healthy donors. Study background: Early released data comprised some 91 million unique TCRs from HLA-typed donors.

In the PCR, 60 Vbeta and 13 Jbeta primers were used. TCRdb keeps only in-frame clones here, not all; method: immunoSEQ multiplex PCR. The sample holds some 150,000 clones, around 80% seen once. The sequence came from a man between 25 and 39 years old in good health and CMV-seropositive. The material sequenced was PBMCs.

The CDR3 nucleotides are TGTGCCAGCAGCGTAGTGGACAGGGGGTCCAATGAGCAGTTCTTC. It translates to CASSVVDRGSNEQFF. This rearrangement joins TRBV9 to TRBJ2-1; the match to TRBD1 covers 10 bases. The CDR3 covers 15 residues. The germline V gene encodes CDR1 SGDLS and CDR2 YYNGEE. V lost 0 bases to trimming and J lost 6 bases; unmatched junction nucleotides: 3.